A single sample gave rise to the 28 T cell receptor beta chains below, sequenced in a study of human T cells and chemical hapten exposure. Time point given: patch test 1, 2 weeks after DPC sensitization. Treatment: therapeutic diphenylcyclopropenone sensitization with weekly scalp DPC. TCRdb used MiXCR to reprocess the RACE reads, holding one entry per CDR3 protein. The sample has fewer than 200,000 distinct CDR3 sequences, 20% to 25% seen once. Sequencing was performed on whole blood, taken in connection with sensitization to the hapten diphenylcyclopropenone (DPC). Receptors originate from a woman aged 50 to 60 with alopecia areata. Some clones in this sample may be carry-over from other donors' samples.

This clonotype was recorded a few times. The CDR3 sequence is CASSVVGELDGYTF. The CDR3 DNA is TGTGCCAGCAGCGTAGTTGGGGAATTGGATGGCTACACCTTC. V and J are TRBV9 and TRBJ1-2; unclear D gene. V lost 0 bases, J lost 6 bases, and 12 bases lay in between. Germline V gene sequence: CDR1 SGDLS, CDR2 YYNGEE. The CDR3 is made up of 14 amino acids. Full variable domain (missing parts from reference TRBV9 and TRBJ1-2): DSGVTQTPKHLITATGQRVTLRCSPRSGDLSVYWYQQSLDQGLQFLIQYYNGEERAKGNILERFSAQQFPDLHSELNLSSLELGDSALYFCASSVVGELDGYTFGSGTRLTVV.

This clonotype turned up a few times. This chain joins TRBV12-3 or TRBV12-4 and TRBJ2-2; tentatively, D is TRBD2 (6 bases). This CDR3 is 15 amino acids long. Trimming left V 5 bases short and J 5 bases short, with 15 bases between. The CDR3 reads CASSRSWRETGELFF. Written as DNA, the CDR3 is TGTGCCAGCAGTCGCTCCTGGAGGGAAACCGGGGAGCTGTTTTTT.

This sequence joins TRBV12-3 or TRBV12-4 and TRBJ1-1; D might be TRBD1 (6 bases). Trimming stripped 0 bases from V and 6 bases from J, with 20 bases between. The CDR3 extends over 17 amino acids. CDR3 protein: CASSLALGGGNHPEAFF. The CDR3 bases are TGTGCCAGCAGTTTAGCGCTGGGAGGGGGGAACCACCCTGAAGCTTTCTTT.

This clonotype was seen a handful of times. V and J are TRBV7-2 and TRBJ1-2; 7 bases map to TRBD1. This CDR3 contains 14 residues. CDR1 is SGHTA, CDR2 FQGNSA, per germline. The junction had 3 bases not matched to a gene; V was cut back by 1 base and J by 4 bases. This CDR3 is CASSLDWDSYGYTF. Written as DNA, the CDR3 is TGTGCCAGCAGCTTAGATTGGGACAGCTATGGCTACACCTTC.

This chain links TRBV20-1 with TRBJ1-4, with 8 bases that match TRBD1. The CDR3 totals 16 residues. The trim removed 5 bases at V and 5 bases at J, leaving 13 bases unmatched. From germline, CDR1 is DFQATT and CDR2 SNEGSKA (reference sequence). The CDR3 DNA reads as TGCAGTGCTCAATTAAGGGTCGGGACAGGAAATGAAAAACTGTTTTTT. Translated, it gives CSAQLRVGTGNEKLFF.

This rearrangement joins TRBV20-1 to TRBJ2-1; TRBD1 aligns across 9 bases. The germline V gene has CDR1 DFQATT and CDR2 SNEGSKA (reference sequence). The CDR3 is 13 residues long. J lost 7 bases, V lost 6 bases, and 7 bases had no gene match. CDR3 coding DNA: TGCAGTGCAGCCGGGACAGGGTTGAATGAGCAGTTCTTC. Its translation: CSAAGTGLNEQFF.

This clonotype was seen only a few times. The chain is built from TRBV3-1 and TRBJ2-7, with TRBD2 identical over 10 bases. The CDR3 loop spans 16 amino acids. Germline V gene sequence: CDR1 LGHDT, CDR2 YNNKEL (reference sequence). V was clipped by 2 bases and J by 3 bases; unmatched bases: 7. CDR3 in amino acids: CASSQPLGTSVYEQYF. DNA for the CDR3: TGTGCCAGCAGCCAACCTCTCGGGACTAGCGTCTACGAGCAGTACTTC.

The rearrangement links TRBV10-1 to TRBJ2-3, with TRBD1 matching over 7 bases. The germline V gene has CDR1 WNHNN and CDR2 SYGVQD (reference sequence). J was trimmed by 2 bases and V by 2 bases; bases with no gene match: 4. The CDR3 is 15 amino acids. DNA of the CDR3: TGCGCCAGCAGTGAGGCCGAGGGGGCCACAGATACGCAGTATTTT. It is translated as CASSEAEGATDTQYF.

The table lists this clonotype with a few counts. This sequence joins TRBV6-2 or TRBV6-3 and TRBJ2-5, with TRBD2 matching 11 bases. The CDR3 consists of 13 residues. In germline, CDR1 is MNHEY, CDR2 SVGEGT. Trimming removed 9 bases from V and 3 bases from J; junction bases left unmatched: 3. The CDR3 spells CASKLAGEETQYF. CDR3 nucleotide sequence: TGTGCCAGTAAACTAGCGGGAGAAGAGACCCAGTACTTC.

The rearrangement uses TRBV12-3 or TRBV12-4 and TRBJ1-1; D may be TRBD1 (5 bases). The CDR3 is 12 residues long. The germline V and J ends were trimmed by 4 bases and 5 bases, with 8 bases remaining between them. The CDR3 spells CASSSWGTEAFF. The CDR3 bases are TGTGCCAGCAGTTCATGGGGGACTGAAGCTTTCTTT.

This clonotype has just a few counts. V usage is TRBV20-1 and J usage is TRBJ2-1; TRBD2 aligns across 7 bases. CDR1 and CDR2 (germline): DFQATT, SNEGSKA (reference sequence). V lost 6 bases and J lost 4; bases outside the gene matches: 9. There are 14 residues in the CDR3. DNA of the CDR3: TGCAGTGCCGTGGGGGGAGCGGGATACAATGAGCAGTTCTTC. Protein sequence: CSAVGGAGYNEQFF.

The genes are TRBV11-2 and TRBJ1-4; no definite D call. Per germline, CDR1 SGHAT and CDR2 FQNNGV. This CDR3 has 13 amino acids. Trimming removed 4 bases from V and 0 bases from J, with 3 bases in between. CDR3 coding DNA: TGTGCCAGCAGCTGGGCAACTAATGAAAAACTGTTTTTT. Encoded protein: CASSWATNEKLFF. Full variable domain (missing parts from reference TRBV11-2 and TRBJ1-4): EAGVAQSPRYKIIEKRQSVAFWCNPISGHATLYWYQQILGQGPKLLIQFQNNGVVDDSQLPKDRFSAERLKGVDSTLKIQPAKLEDSAVYLCASSWATNEKLFFGSGTQLSVL.

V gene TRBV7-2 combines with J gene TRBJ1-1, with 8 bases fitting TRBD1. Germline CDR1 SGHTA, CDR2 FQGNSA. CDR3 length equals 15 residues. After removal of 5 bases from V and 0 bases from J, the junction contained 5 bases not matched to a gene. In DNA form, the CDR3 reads TGTGCCAGCAGCCTCCGGACAGGGCTGAACACTGAAGCTTTCTTT. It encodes CASSLRTGLNTEAFF.

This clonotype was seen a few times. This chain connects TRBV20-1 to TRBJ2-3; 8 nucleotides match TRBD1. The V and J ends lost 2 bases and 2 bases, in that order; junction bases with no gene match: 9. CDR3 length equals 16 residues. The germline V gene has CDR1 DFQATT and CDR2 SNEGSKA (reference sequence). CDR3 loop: CSARPSDRVITDTQYF. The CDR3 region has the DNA TGCAGTGCTAGACCCTCGGACAGGGTAATCACAGATACGCAGTATTTT.

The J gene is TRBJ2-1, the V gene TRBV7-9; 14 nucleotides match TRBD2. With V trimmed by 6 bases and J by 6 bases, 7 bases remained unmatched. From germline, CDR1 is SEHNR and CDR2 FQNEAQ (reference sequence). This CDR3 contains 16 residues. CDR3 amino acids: CASSPPGLAGANEQFF. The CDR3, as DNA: TGTGCCAGCAGTCCCCCGGGACTAGCGGGAGCCAATGAGCAGTTCTTC.

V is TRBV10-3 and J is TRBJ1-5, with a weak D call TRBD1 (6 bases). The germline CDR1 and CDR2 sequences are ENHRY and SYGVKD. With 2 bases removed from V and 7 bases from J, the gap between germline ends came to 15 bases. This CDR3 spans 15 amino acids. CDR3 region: CAISEAGQFGQPQHF. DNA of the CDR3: TGTGCCATCAGTGAGGCAGGACAGTTCGGGCAGCCCCAGCATTTT.

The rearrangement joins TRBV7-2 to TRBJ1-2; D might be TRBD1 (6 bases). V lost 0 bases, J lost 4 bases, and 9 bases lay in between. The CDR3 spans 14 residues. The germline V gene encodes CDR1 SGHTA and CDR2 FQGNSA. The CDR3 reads CASSLARTAYGYTF. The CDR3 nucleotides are TGTGCCAGCAGCTTAGCTCGGACAGCCTATGGCTACACCTTC.

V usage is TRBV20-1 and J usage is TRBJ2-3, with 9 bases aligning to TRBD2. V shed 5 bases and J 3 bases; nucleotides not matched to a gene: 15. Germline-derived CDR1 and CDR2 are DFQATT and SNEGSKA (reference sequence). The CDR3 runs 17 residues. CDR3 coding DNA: TGCAGTGCTGTGGTCGTGCTTAGCGGGAGATCGACAGATACGCAGTATTTT. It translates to CSAVVVLSGRSTDTQYF.

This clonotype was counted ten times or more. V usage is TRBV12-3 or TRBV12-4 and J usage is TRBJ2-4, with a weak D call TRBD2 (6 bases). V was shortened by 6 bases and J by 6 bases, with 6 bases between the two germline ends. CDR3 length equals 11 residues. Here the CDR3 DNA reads TGTGCCAGCAGGGGGGGAAACATTCAGTACTTC. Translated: CASRGGNIQYF.

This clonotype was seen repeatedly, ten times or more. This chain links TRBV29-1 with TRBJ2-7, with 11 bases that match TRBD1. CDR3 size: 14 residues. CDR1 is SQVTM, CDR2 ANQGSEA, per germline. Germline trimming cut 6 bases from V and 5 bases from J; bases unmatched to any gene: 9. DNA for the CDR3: TGCAGCGTCCGTCCGGGACAGGGGGTCGACGAGCAGTACTTC. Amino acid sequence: CSVRPGQGVDEQYF.

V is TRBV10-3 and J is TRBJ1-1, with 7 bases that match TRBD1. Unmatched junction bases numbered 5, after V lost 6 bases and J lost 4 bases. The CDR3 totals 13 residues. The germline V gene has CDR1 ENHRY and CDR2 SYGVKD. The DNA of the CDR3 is TGTGCCATCAGACCACAGGGGAGCACTGAAGCTTTCTTT. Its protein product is CAIRPQGSTEAFF.

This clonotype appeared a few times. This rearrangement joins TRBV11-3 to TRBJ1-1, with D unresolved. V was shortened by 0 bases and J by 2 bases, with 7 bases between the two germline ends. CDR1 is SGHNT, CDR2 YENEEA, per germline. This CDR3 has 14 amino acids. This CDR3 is CASSLDVTNTEAFF. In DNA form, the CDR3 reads TGTGCCAGCAGCTTAGATGTCACCAACACTGAAGCTTTCTTT.

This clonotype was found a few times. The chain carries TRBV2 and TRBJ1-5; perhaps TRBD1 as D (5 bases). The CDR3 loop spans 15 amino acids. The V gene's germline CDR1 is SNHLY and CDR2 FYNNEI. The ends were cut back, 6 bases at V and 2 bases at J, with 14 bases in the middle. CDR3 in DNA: TGTGCCAGCAGGCCGGGTTTGGGGGGCAATCAGCCCCAGCATTTT. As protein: CASRPGLGGNQPQHF.

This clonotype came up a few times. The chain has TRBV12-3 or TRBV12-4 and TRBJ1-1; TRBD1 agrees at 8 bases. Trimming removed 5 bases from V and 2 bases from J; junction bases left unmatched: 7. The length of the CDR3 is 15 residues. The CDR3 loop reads CASSRGTGSNTEAFF. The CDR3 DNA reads TGTGCCAGCAGTCGAGGGACAGGCTCTAACACTGAAGCTTTCTTT.

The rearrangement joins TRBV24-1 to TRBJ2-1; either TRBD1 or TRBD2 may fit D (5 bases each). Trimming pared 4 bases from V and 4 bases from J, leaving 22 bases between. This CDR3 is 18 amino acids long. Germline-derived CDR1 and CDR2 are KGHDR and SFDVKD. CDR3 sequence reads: CATSDSITGRWVYNEQFF. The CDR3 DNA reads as TGTGCCACCAGTGACTCGATCACGGGACGCTGGGTATACAATGAGCAGTTCTTC.

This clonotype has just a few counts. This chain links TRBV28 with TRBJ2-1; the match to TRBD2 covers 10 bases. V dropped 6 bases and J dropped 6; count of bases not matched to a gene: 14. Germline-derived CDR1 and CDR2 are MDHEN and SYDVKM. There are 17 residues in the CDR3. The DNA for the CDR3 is TGTGCCAGCAGCCTCGGGGGTCTAGCGGGAGTGCGCAATGAGCAGTTCTTC. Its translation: CASSLGGLAGVRNEQFF.

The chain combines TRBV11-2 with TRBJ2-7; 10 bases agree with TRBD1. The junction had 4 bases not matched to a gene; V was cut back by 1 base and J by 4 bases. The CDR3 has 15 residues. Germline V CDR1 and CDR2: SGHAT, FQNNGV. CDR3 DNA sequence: TGTGCCAGCAGCTTAGTGGGGACAGGGGTGTACGAGCAGTACTTC. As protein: CASSLVGTGVYEQYF.

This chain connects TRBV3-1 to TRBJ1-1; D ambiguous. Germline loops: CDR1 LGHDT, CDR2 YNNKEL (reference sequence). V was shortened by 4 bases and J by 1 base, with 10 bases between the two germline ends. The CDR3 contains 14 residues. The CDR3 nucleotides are TGTGCCAGCAGCCCCGGCGCAGCGAACACTGAAGCTTTCTTT. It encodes CASSPGAANTEAFF. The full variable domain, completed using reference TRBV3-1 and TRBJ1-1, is DTAVSQTPKYLVTQMGNDKSIKCEQNLGHDTMYWYKQDSKKFLKIMFSYNNKELIINETVPNRFSPKSPDKAHLNLHINSLELGDSAVYFCASSPGAANTEAFFGQGTRLTVV.